What follows are 16 T cell receptor beta chains derived from one specimen sequenced in a study of T cells in Graves' hyperthyroidism and ophthalmopathy. Authors of the study amplified TCR beta CDR3 regions from RNA transcripts. A set of HTBI primers served as the primers for a first-round RT-PCR of the TCR CDR3. From the multiplex PCR reads, TCRdb called clonotypes with MiXCR, one entry per CDR3 protein. Of hundreds of thousands of distinct CDR3 sequences listed, 18% are singletons. The sequenced sample consisted of blood. The receptors were sampled from a woman aged 50 to 65 with Graves' hyperthyroidism that later progressed to Graves' ophthalmopathy.

This clonotype came up many times. The genes are TRBV5-1 and TRBJ1-1, with D possibly being TRBD1 (5 bases). The CDR3 has 13 residues. V gave up 2 bases and J gave up 4 bases, with 9 bases separating them. Germline V lookup: CDR1 SGHRS, CDR2 YFSETQ. CDR3 sequence: CASSFGTGTEAFF. The CDR3 DNA reads as TGCGCCAGCAGCTTCGGGACCGGCACTGAAGCTTTCTTT.

This clonotype has only a few counts. The V gene is TRBV5-1, the J gene TRBJ1-2; D uncertain. Germline values: CDR1 SGHRS, CDR2 YFSETQ. There are 14 residues in the CDR3. V gave up 4 bases and J gave up 0 bases, with 10 bases separating them. The CDR3 loop reads CASSPRTTNYGYTF. Written as DNA, the CDR3 is TGCGCCAGCAGCCCCAGGACGACTAACTATGGCTACACCTTC.

This clonotype showed up just a few times. This rearrangement joins TRBV5-1 to TRBJ1-6; 8 bases are shared with TRBD1. Germline trimming cut 0 bases from V and 7 bases from J; bases unmatched to any gene: 9. CDR3 length: 17 residues. Looked up from germline, CDR1 is SGHRS and CDR2 is YFSETQ. This chain's CDR3 is CASSLALAGGTNSPLHF. The CDR3 DNA reads as TGCGCCAGCAGCTTGGCGCTGGCAGGGGGCACGAATTCACCCCTCCACTTT.

CDR3 DNA: TGCAGCGGGAACAGCCCTAACTATGGCTACACCTTC. It translates to CSGNSPNYGYTF. The gene calls are TRBV29-1 and TRBJ1-2; the D is unclear. V lost 7 bases to trimming and J lost 0 bases, with 9 bases between them. The CDR3 spans 12 residues. Germline V gives CDR1 SQVTM, CDR2 ANQGSEA.

This clonotype was found many times. CDR3: CASSRGISYEQYF. DNA of the CDR3: TGTGCCAGCAGCCGTGGAATCTCCTACGAGCAGTACTTC. The V call is TRBV11-2, the J call TRBJ2-7; D ambiguous. Trimming removed 5 bases from V and 0 bases from J, with 8 bases in between. This CDR3 spans 13 amino acids. The germline CDR1 and CDR2 sequences are SGHAT and FQNNGV.

This clonotype was picked up many times. The V gene is TRBV12-3 or TRBV12-4, the J gene TRBJ1-1; no definite D call. Trimming took 5 bases from V and 6 from J, leaving 10 bases between them. This CDR3 is built from 12 residues. DNA for the CDR3: TGTGCCAGCAGTGAGGGCCCTCCTGAAGCTTTCTTT. It yields the protein CASSEGPPEAFF.

This clonotype was seen many times. V gene TRBV6-1 combines with J gene TRBJ2-7; TRBD1 aligns across 8 bases. The CDR3 is made up of 13 amino acids. Germline CDR1 reads MNHNS; CDR2 reads SASEGT. V trimming: 10 bases; J trimming: 1 base; junction bases outside the gene matches: 6. CDR3 sequence reads: CATNRQGSYEQYF. DNA of the CDR3: TGTGCCACCAATCGACAGGGGTCCTACGAGCAGTACTTC.

This chain joins TRBV19 and TRBJ1-1; 9 bases are a match to TRBD1. The germline gives CDR1 LNHDA, CDR2 SQIVND (reference sequence). V gave up 7 bases and J gave up 3 bases; unmatched junction bases: 24. The CDR3 totals 20 residues. The CDR3: CASNTPTTGTGYRGDTEAFF. The CDR3 DNA sequence: TGTGCCAGTAACACACCAACAACCGGGACAGGGTATCGCGGAGACACTGAAGCTTTCTTT.

This clonotype was seen many times. The chain is built from TRBV3-1 and TRBJ2-5; TRBD2 matches at 12 bases. The V gene end was trimmed by 0 bases and the J gene end by 1 base; junction bases not matched to a gene: 3. The CDR3 has 17 residues. Germline values: CDR1 LGHDT, CDR2 YNNKEL (reference sequence). CDR3 loop: CASSQETSGGFQETQYF. As DNA, the CDR3 is TGTGCCAGCAGCCAAGAAACTAGCGGGGGGTTCCAAGAGACCCAGTACTTC.

The chain is built from TRBV19 and TRBJ1-1; tentative D call: TRBD1 (5 bases). The V gene's germline CDR1 is LNHDA and CDR2 SQIVND (reference sequence). CDR3 size: 16 residues. The V gene lost 6 bases and the J gene lost 2 bases, with 19 bases spanning the gap. DNA of the CDR3: TGTGCCAGTAGCAAAACTCCCGGGACGGCTAACACTGAAGCTTTCTTT. This gives the protein CASSKTPGTANTEAFF. The variable domain in full, completed from reference TRBV19 and TRBJ1-1, reads DGGITQSPKYLFRKEGQNVTLSCEQNLNHDAMYWYRQDPGQGLRLIYYSQIVNDFQKGDIAEGYSVSREKKESFPLTVTSAQKNPTAFYLCASSKTPGTANTEAFFGQGTRLTVV.

In the case of this clonotype: This could be a read error, since a much larger clone is one nucleotide away. The V call is TRBV5-1, the J call TRBJ2-7; D remains ambiguous. The germline CDR1 and CDR2 sequences are SGHRS and YFSETQ. V was pared by 3 bases and J by 3 bases, with 10 bases between. The CDR3 runs to 13 residues. The chain's CDR3 is CASSSLRRYEQYF. The CDR3 coding sequence is TGCGCCAGCAGCTCTCTCAGGCGCTACGAGCAGTACTTC.

There are many counts of this clonotype. This chain links TRBV5-1 with TRBJ2-3; D perhaps matches TRBD1 (6 bases). Trimming took off 3 bases at V and 5 bases at J, with 13 bases between the two ends. CDR1 and CDR2 from the germline V gene are SGHRS and YFSETQ. This CDR3 is built from 14 residues. CDR3 loop: CASSSQGSRDTQYF. CDR3 in DNA: TGCGCCAGCAGCTCTCAGGGGTCGAGAGATACGCAGTATTTT.

The rearrangement links TRBV12-3 or TRBV12-4 to TRBJ1-2; 8 bases align to TRBD1. This CDR3 contains 14 residues. The trim removed 7 bases at V and 8 bases at J, leaving 12 bases unmatched. The CDR3 here is CASTPGGFGWGYTF. In nucleotides, the CDR3 is TGTGCCAGCACACCAGGGGGCTTTGGTTGGGGCTACACCTTC.

The gene calls are TRBV6-1 and TRBJ1-5; 10 nucleotides line up with TRBD1. Germline CDR1 is MNHNS and CDR2 is SASEGT. The CDR3 runs 17 residues. The junction had 12 bases not matched to a gene; V was cut back by 4 bases and J by 6 bases. The DNA for the CDR3 is TGTGCCAGCAGTGGCGAACGACAGGGGGCAGGGGTTCAGCCCCAGCATTTT. This codes for CASSGERQGAGVQPQHF.

This clonotype was counted only a few times. V gene TRBV16 combines with J gene TRBJ1-5; 7 bases are a match to TRBD1. Per the germline V gene, CDR1 is KGHSY and CDR2 is FQNENV. The V gene end was trimmed by 0 bases and the J gene end by 4 bases; junction bases not matched to a gene: 3. CDR3 length: 15 amino acids. This chain's CDR3 is CASSQSGTANQPQHF. DNA for the CDR3: TGTGCCAGCAGCCAATCGGGGACAGCAAATCAGCCCCAGCATTTT.

This clonotype turned up a few times. The gene calls are TRBV5-6 and TRBJ1-5; D possibly corresponds to TRBD1 (6 bases). The CDR3 extends over 17 amino acids. CDR1 and CDR2 from the germline V gene are SGHDT and YYEEEE. V lost 4 bases to trimming and J lost 2 bases, with 19 bases between them. The CDR3: CASSLSQDPGGNQPQHF. The DNA of the CDR3 is TGTGCCAGCAGCCTCAGCCAGGACCCAGGGGGCAATCAGCCCCAGCATTTT.